This T cell receptor beta chain came from a study of yellow fever vaccine responses in identical twins. Study-level findings and limits: Twins reportedly appeared to share part of their vaccine T cell response while keeping part individual.

Points on this clonotype: What it binds is unknown.

V was cut by 6 bases and J by 4 bases, with 12 bases left in between. This CDR3 is 12 amino acids long. Per germline, CDR1 SQVTM and CDR2 ANQGSEA. TCRdb reprocessed the RT-PCR reads via MiXCR and lists one record per CDR3 protein. Of 25,000 or so distinct CDR3 sequences listed, under 80% are singletons. The source is a young woman who received the yellow fever vaccine. The V and J genes are TRBV29-1 and TRBJ2-5; maybe TRBD1 (6 bases). The input for sequencing was T cells from blood (PBMCs), unsorted or a sorted subset (not recorded which), taken before or after yellow fever vaccination (not recorded which). CDR3 sequence (DNA): TGCAGCGTACCACAGGGTGGAGAGACCCAGTACTTC. This encodes CSVPQGGETQYF.